This T cell receptor beta chain was captured by sequencing in a study of shared clonotypes between healthy human individuals. The CDR3 covers 15 residues. Germline values: CDR1 SGDLS, CDR2 YYNGEE. Trimming cost V 4 bases and J 0 bases, with 10 bases left between them. Over several immunoSEQ plates, each subset's genomic DNA was distributed in even portions. The table came from immunoSEQ multiplex PCR; TCRdb's copy has only in-frame clones and leaves some out. The sample records some 2.1 million clones, roughly 93% being singletons. This clone was picked up one time. Other DNA sequences in this sample translate to the same CDR3. Positively selected for CCR7, the CD45RO-negative cells used as naive CD8 cells excluded terminally differentiated effector memory CD45RA+ cells.

The rearrangement uses TRBV9 and TRBJ1-4; no clear D. This receptor was identified in a man aged 18 to 30 in good health. Some clones in this sample may be carry-over from other donors' samples. Material: naive CD8+ T cells from PBMCs. As DNA, the CDR3 is TGTGCCAGCAGCCCAGGAGCAGCAACTAATGAAAAACTGTTTTTT. Its translation: CASSPGAATNEKLFF.